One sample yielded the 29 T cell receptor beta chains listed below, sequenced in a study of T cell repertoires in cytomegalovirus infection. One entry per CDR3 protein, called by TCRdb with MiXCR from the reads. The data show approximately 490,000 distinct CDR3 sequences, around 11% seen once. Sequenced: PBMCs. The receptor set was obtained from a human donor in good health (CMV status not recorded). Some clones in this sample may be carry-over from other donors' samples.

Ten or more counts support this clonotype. CDR3 sequence reads: CASRIQGETQYF. CDR3 coding DNA: TGTGCCAGCAGGATACAGGGAGAGACCCAGTACTTC. The chain uses TRBV7-2 and TRBJ2-5, with D possibly being TRBD1 (6 bases). Between the trimmed V and J ends, which lost 6 bases and 4 bases, there was a span of 9 bases. The germline V gene has CDR1 SGHTA and CDR2 FQGNSA. The CDR3 has 12 residues.

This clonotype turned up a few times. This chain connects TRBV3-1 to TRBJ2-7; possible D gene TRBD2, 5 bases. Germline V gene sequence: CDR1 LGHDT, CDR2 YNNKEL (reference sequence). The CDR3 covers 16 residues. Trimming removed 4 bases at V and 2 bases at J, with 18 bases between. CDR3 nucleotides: TGTGCCAGCAGCCTAGATAACGGGGTGTACACCTACGAGCAGTACTTC. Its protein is CASSLDNGVYTYEQYF.

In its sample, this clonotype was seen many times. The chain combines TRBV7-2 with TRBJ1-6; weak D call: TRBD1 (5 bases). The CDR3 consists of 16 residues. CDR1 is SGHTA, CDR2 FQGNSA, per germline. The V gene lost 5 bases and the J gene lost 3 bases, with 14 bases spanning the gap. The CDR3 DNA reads TGTGCCAGCAGCCGCCCCCCCGGGGGCTATAATTCACCCCTCCACTTT. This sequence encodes CASSRPPGGYNSPLHF.

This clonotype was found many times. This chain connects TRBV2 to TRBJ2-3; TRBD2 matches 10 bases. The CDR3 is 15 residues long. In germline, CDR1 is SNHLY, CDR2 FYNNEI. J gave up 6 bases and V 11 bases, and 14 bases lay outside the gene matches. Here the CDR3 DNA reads TGTGCCGTCCTAGCGGGAGAGGCGTCGGGGGATACGCAGTATTTT. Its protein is CAVLAGEASGDTQYF.

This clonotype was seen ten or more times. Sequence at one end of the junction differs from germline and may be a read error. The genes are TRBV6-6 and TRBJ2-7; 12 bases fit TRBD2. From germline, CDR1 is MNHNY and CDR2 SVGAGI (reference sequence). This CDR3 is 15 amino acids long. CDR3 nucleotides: TGTGCCAGCAGTTACTCGATGGGGGGACTAGCGGGCCAAATTTTC. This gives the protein CASSYSMGGLAGQIF.

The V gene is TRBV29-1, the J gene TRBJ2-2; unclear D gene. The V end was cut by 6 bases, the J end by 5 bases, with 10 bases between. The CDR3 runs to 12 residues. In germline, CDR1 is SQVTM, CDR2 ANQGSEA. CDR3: CSVTAPTGELFF. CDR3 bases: TGCAGCGTCACCGCCCCAACCGGGGAGCTGTTTTTT.

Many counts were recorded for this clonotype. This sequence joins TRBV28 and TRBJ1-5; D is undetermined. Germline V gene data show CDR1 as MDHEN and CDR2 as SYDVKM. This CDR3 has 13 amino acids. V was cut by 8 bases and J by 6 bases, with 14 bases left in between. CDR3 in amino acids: CASANGIGQPQHF. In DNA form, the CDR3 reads TGTGCCAGCGCTAACGGGATCGGTCAGCCCCAGCATTTT.

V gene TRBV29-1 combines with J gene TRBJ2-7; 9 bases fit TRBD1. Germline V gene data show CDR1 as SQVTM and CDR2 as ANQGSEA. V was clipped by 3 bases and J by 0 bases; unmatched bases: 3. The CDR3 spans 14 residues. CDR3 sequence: CSVEAGQGSYEQYF. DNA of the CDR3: TGCAGCGTTGAGGCGGGACAGGGCTCCTACGAGCAGTACTTC.

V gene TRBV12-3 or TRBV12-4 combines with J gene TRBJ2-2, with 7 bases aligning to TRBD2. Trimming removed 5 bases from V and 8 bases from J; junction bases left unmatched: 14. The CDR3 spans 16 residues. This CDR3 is CASSTGLVGPPGELFF. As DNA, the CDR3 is TGTGCCAGCAGTACCGGACTAGTGGGGCCTCCAGGGGAGCTGTTTTTT.

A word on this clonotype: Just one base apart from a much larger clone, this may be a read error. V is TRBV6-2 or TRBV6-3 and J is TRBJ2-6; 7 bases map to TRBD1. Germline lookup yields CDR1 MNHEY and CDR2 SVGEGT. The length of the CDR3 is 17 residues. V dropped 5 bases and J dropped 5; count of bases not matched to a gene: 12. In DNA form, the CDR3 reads TGTGCCAGCAGTAAAGACAGGGAAGGTTCTAGGGCCAACGTCCTGACTTTC. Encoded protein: CASSKDREGSRANVLTF.

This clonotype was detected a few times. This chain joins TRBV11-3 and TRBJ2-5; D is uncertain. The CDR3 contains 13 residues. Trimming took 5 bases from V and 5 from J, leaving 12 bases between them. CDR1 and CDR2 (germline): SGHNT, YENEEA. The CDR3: CASSPPDSETQYF. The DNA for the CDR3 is TGTGCCAGCAGCCCGCCAGATAGCGAGACCCAGTACTTC.

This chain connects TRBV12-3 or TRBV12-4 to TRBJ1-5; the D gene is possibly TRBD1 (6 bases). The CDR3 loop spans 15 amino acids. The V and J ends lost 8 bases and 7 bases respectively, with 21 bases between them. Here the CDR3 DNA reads TGTGCCAGCCGACTGGGTGGGGGGGCAGGACAGCCCCAGCATTTT. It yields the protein CASRLGGGAGQPQHF.

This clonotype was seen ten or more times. Written as DNA, the CDR3 is TGTGCCAGCAGCTTTCCCGGACCCCAACAGGTCCTGACTTTC. Translating it yields CASSFPGPQQVLTF. The rearrangement joins TRBV5-4 to TRBJ2-6; D not certain. The V end was cut by 2 bases, the J end by 13 bases, with 16 bases between. Germline V lookup: CDR1 SGHNT, CDR2 YYREEE (reference sequence). This CDR3 contains 14 residues.

In DNA form, the CDR3 reads TGTGCCAGCAGTTACTCGTGCATTTGCACTGAAGCTTTCTTT. Its translation is CASSYSCICTEAFF. This chain joins TRBV6-7 and TRBJ1-1, with D unclear. TRBV6-7 is reported as an ORF; its role is uncertain. The CDR3 spans 14 residues. V dropped 0 bases and J dropped 4 bases, with 9 bases sitting between them.

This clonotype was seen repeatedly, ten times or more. For the CDR3, the DNA is TGTGCCAGCAGTTTTTCGGGGAGCGGGAACACTGAAGCTTTCTTT. Protein product: CASSFSGSGNTEAFF. This sequence joins TRBV12-3 or TRBV12-4 and TRBJ1-1; D not resolved. CDR3 size: 15 residues. Trimming took 3 bases from V and 1 from J, leaving 12 bases between them.

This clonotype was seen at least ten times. CDR3 in DNA: TGTGCCACCAGCAGAGCTGGAACGACGGAGGAAAAACTGTTTTTT. As protein: CATSRAGTTEEKLFF. J is TRBJ1-4 and V is TRBV15, with D hard to call. Per the germline V gene, CDR1 is LNHNV and CDR2 is YYDKDF (reference sequence). V was shortened by 1 base and J by 8 bases, with 14 bases between the two germline ends. The CDR3 covers 15 residues.

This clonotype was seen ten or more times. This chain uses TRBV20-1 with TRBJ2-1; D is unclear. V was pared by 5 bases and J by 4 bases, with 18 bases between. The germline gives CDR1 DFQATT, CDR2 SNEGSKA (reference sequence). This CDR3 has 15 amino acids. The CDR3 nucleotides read TGCAGTGCTTCCTTCCGGGCCCGTCTTTACAATGAGCAGTTCTTC. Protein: CSASFRARLYNEQFF.

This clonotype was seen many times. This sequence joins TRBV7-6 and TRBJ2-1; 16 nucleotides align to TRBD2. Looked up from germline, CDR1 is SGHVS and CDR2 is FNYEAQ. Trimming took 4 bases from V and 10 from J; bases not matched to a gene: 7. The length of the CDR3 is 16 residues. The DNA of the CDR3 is TGTGCCAGCAGCTCCGAGGGACTAGCGGGAGGGAGCGAGCAGTTCTTC. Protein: CASSSEGLAGGSEQFF.

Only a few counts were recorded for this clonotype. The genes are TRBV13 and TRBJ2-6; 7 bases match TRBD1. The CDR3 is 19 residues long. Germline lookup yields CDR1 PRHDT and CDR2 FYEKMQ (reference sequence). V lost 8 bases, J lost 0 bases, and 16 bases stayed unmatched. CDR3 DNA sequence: TGTGCCAGCCGCCGGAGAAGGGGGCAAAGGAGCTCTGGGGCCAACGTCCTGACTTTC. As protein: CASRRRRGQRSSGANVLTF.

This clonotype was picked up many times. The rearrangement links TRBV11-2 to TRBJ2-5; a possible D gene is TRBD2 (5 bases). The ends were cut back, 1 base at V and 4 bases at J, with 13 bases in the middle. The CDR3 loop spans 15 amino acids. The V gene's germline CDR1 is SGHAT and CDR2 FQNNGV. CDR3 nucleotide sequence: TGTGCCAGCAGCTTAGTGAGCAACCGGGGAGAGACCCAGTACTTC. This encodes CASSLVSNRGETQYF.

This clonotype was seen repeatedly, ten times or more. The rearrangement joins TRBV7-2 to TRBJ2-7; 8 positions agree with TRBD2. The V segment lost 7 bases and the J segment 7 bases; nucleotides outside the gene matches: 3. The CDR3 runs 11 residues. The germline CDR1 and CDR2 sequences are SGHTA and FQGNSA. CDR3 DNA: TGTGCCAGCAACCGCGGGGGGGAGCAGTACTTC. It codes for CASNRGGEQYF.

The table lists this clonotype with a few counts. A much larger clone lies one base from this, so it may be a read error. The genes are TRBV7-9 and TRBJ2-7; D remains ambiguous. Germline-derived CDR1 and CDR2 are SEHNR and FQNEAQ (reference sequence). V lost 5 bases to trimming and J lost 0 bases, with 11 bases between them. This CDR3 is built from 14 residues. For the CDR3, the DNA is TGTGCCAGCAGCCCACGGAGCAGCTCCTACGAGCAGTACTTC. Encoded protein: CASSPRSSSYEQYF.

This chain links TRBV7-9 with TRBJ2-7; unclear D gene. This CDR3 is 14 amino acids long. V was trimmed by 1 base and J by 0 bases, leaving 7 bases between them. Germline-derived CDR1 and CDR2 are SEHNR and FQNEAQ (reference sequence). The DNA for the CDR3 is TGTGCCAGCAGCTTAGAAACAGTCTCCTACGAGCAGTACTTC. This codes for CASSLETVSYEQYF. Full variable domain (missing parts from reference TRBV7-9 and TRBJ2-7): DTGVSQNPRHKITKRGQNVTFRCDPISEHNRLYWYRQTLGQGPEFLTYFQNEAQLEKSRLLSDRFSAERPKGSFSTLEIQRTEQGDSAMYLCASSLETVSYEQYFGPGTRLTVT.

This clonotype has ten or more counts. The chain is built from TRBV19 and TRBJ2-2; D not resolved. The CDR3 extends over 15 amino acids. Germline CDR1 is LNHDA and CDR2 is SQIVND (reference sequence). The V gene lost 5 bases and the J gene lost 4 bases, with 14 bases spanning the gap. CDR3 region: CASSPRATRTGELFF. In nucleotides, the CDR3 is TGTGCCAGTAGTCCGAGAGCGACCCGCACCGGGGAGCTGTTTTTT. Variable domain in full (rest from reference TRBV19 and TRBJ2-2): DGGITQSPKYLFRKEGQNVTLSCEQNLNHDAMYWYRQDPGQGLRLIYYSQIVNDFQKGDIAEGYSVSREKKESFPLTVTSAQKNPTAFYLCASSPRATRTGELFFGEGSRLTVL.

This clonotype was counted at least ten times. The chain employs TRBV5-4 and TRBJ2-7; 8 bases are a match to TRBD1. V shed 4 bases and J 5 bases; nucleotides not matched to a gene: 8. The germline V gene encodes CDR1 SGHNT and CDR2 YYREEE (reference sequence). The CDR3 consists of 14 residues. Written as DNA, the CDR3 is TGTGCCAGCAGCGAACAGGGGGTTACTGACGAGCAGTACTTC. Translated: CASSEQGVTDEQYF.

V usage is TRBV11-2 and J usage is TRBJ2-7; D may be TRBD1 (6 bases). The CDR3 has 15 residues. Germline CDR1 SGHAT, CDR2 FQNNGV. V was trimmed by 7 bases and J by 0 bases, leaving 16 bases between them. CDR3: CASTQDRSSSYEQYF. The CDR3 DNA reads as TGTGCCAGCACCCAGGACAGAAGCAGCTCCTACGAGCAGTACTTC.

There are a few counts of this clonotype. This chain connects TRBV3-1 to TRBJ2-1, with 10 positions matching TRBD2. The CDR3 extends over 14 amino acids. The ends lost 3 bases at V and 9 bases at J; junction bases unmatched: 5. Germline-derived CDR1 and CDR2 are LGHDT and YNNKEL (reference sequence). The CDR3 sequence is CASSQELAGFEQFF. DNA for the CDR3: TGTGCCAGCAGCCAGGAACTAGCGGGGTTTGAGCAGTTCTTC.

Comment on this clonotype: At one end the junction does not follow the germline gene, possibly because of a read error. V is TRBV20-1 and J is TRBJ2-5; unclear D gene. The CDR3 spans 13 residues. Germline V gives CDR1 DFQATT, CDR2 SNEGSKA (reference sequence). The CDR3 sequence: CSARDPLQESQYF. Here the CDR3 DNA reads TGCAGTGCTAGAGATCCCCTTCAAGAGTCCCAGTACTTC.

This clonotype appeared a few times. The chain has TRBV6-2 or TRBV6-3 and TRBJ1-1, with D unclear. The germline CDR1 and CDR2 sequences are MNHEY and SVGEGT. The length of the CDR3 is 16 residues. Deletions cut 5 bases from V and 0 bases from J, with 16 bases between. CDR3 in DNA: TGTGCCAGCAGTCCCGGACGGGTGAACTTGAACACTGAAGCTTTCTTT. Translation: CASSPGRVNLNTEAFF.